The 20 T cell receptor beta chains listed next were all sequenced from one sample in a study of human T cells and chemical hapten exposure (TCRdb year 2021). Library method: RACE. Sequencing used a NextSeq 500. TCRdb applied fastp at Q25 and MiXCR to the public reads, then kept only in-frame beta chains. One record per CDR3 amino acid sequence lists the most common genes and DNA. The sample has a few hundred thousand distinct CDR3 sequences on record, about 6% of them singletons. The leading ten clones occupy more than 5.5% of the sample. The meaning of the sample's time point label: patch test 2, 6 weeks after DPC sensitization. The treatment or condition label on this specimen signifies: therapeutic diphenylcyclopropenone sensitization with weekly scalp DPC. The material sequenced was whole blood, taken in connection with sensitization to the hapten diphenylcyclopropenone (DPC). The receptors shown here come from a woman aged 18-29 years with alopecia areata. Some clones in this sample may be carry-over from other donors' samples.

The genes are TRBV7-2 and TRBJ1-1; D may be TRBD1 (5 bases). Per germline, CDR1 SGHTA and CDR2 FQGNSA. V lost 6 bases and J 4 bases, leaving 18 bases between the germline ends. This CDR3 has 15 amino acids. The CDR3 reads CASSRGQGFGTEAFF. DNA for the CDR3: TGTGCCAGCAGTCGTGGGCAGGGATTCGGCACTGAAGCTTTCTTT.

This rearrangement joins TRBV3-1 to TRBJ2-5; D perhaps matches TRBD2 (5 bases). The CDR3 sequence is 16 residues long. The V end lost 5 bases, the J end lost 0 bases, and 16 bases lay between the germline ends. In germline, CDR1 is LGHDT, CDR2 YNNKEL (reference sequence). As DNA, the CDR3 is TGTGCCAGCAGCTCTATATGGGGAGACTACCAAGAGACCCAGTACTTC. Translating it yields CASSSIWGDYQETQYF.

This chain joins TRBV20-1 and TRBJ2-1; either TRBD1 or TRBD2 may supply D (5 bases each). The length of the CDR3 is 16 residues. Germline CDR1 is DFQATT and CDR2 is SNEGSKA (reference sequence). V lost 0 bases and J lost 0, with 12 bases in between. CDR3 coding DNA: TGCAGTGCTAGAGATACCGGGGCCAGCTCCTACAATGAGCAGTTCTTC. Its protein product is CSARDTGASSYNEQFF.

The chain is built from TRBV6-2 or TRBV6-3 and TRBJ2-5; perhaps D is TRBD1 or TRBD2 (5 bases each). V was shortened by 0 bases and J by 5 bases, with 10 bases between the two germline ends. The CDR3 covers 14 residues. In germline, CDR1 is MNHEY, CDR2 SVGEGT. The CDR3 protein is CASSYSLGTETQYF. The CDR3 DNA is TGTGCCAGCAGTTACTCCTTAGGGACGGAGACCCAGTACTTC.

This clonotype was observed at least ten times. This rearrangement joins TRBV2 to TRBJ1-1; 7 nucleotides align to TRBD1. The CDR3 is 11 amino acids. Germline lookup yields CDR1 SNHLY and CDR2 FYNNEI. V shed 6 bases and J 6 bases; nucleotides not matched to a gene: 1. The DNA of the CDR3 is TGTGCCAGCAGAACAGGGGCTGAAGCTTTCTTT. Residues: CASRTGAEAFF.

The chain uses TRBV6-2 or TRBV6-3 and TRBJ2-3; maybe TRBD1 (5 bases). This CDR3 region has 12 residues. Trimming took off 5 bases at V and 6 bases at J, with 9 bases between the two ends. Germline V CDR1 and CDR2: MNHEY, SVGEGT. The CDR3 is CASSPTEDTQYF. DNA of the CDR3: TGTGCCAGCAGTCCGACAGAGGATACGCAGTATTTT.

Concerning this clonotype: This could be a read error, since a much larger clone is one nucleotide away. The V call is TRBV7-9, the J call TRBJ1-2; D unresolved. This CDR3 has 12 residues. Germline CDR1 is SEHNR and CDR2 is FQNEAQ (reference sequence). This chain's CDR3 is CASSLAGSGHTF. CDR3 in DNA: TGTGCCAGCAGCTTAGCCGGGAGTGGCCACACCTTC.

This clonotype was counted many times. The J gene is TRBJ1-5, the V gene TRBV27; D not certain. V dropped 3 bases and J dropped 7 bases, with 7 bases sitting between them. Germline CDR1 reads MNHEY; CDR2 reads SMNVEV (reference sequence). This CDR3 has 12 residues. CDR3 loop: CASSFYGQPQHF. The CDR3 bases are TGTGCCAGCAGTTTTTATGGGCAGCCCCAGCATTTT.

The chain couples TRBV7-9 to TRBJ2-5, with TRBD2 matching 7 bases. V shed 4 bases and J 2 bases; nucleotides not matched to a gene: 7. This CDR3 contains 15 residues. The V gene's germline CDR1 is SEHNR and CDR2 FQNEAQ (reference sequence). CDR3 sequence (DNA): TGTGCCAGCAGCTCGAGGCTAGCGGCACAAGAGACCCAGTACTTC. This encodes CASSSRLAAQETQYF.

Only a few counts were recorded for this clonotype. This chain connects TRBV6-6 to TRBJ2-7; TRBD2 matches at 7 bases. Per the germline V gene, CDR1 is MNHNY and CDR2 is SVGAGI (reference sequence). The CDR3 totals 14 residues. J gave up 2 bases and V 7 bases, and 8 bases lay outside the gene matches. CDR3: CASTSAGVPYEQYF. CDR3 coding DNA: TGTGCCAGCACCTCGGCGGGAGTCCCCTACGAGCAGTACTTC.

This clonotype has a count of ten or more. The chain is built from TRBV20-1 and TRBJ1-2; 10 bases are shared with TRBD1. This CDR3 region has 12 residues. Germline V gene data show CDR1 as DFQATT and CDR2 as SNEGSKA (reference sequence). V lost 5 bases and J lost 8; bases outside the gene matches: 5. The CDR3: CSAGGQGIGYTF. CDR3 in DNA: TGCAGTGCTGGGGGACAGGGGATCGGCTACACCTTC.

At least ten counts were recorded for this clonotype. This rearrangement joins TRBV12-3 or TRBV12-4 to TRBJ1-4; TRBD1 matches 9 bases. The J segment lost 7 bases and the V segment lost 6 bases, leaving 3 bases of the junction unmatched. The CDR3 runs to 13 residues. CDR3 sequence: CASSDRGSEKLFF. CDR3 coding DNA: TGTGCCAGCAGCGACAGGGGGAGTGAAAAACTGTTTTTT.

The V and J genes are TRBV18 and TRBJ2-3, with a tentative D call TRBD2 (5 bases). This CDR3 is 16 amino acids long. Germline V lookup: CDR1 KGHSH, CDR2 LQKENI. Trimming took 3 bases from V and 1 from J, leaving 14 bases between them. The CDR3 loop reads CASSPIASSGTDTQYF. For the CDR3, the DNA is TGTGCCAGCTCACCGATCGCTAGCTCTGGCACAGATACGCAGTATTTT. The full variable domain, its missing parts supplied by reference TRBV18 and TRBJ2-3, is NAGVMQNPRHLVRRRGQEARLRCSPMKGHSHVYWYRQLPEEGLKFMVYLQKENIIDESGMPKERFSAEFPKEGPSILRIQQVVRGDSAAYFCASSPIASSGTDTQYFGPGTRLTVL.

This clonotype occurred a few times. The chain combines TRBV20-1 with TRBJ2-1; 8 nucleotides line up with TRBD2. Germline CDR1 and CDR2: DFQATT and SNEGSKA (reference sequence). The J segment lost 5 bases and the V segment lost 6 bases, leaving 15 bases of the junction unmatched. The CDR3 totals 16 residues. CDR3 loop: CSALPGGVLRNNEQFF. The CDR3 DNA reads TGCAGTGCCCTACCCGGGGGGGTTCTAAGGAACAATGAGCAGTTCTTC.

The chain carries TRBV27 and TRBJ2-7, with 14 positions matching TRBD2. CDR1 is MNHEY, CDR2 SMNVEV, per germline (reference sequence). V gave up 0 bases and J gave up 2 bases; unmatched junction bases: 6. The CDR3 sequence is 18 residues long. This chain's CDR3 is CASSLSGTSGGPTYEQYF. The CDR3 DNA sequence: TGTGCCAGCAGTTTATCGGGGACTAGCGGGGGCCCAACCTACGAGCAGTACTTC.

This clonotype was detected many times. J is TRBJ1-1 and V is TRBV5-1, with D maybe TRBD1 (5 bases). Germline CDR1 SGHRS, CDR2 YFSETQ. The CDR3 runs 14 residues. V was shortened by 6 bases and J by 5 bases, with 17 bases between the two germline ends. The CDR3 DNA sequence: TGCGCCAGCACCCTAGGAGGCAGGGAGACTGAAGCTTTCTTT. Amino acid sequence: CASTLGGRETEAFF.

This clonotype was seen more than once but under ten times. The V call is TRBV13, the J call TRBJ1-1; a possible D gene is TRBD1 (5 bases). Trimming cost V 2 bases and J 1 base, with 14 bases left between them. CDR1 is PRHDT, CDR2 FYEKMQ, per germline (reference sequence). The CDR3 extends over 16 amino acids. The CDR3 is CASSLRRGGWNTEAFF. For the CDR3, the DNA is TGTGCCAGCAGCTTAAGGAGGGGCGGATGGAACACTGAAGCTTTCTTT.

This clonotype has a count of ten or more. The rearrangement links TRBV18 to TRBJ1-1; D is uncertain. Germline values: CDR1 KGHSH, CDR2 LQKENI. The CDR3 contains 14 residues. V lost 0 bases, J lost 1 base, and 6 bases lay in between. CDR3: CASSPPSRNTEAFF. CDR3 coding DNA: TGTGCCAGCTCACCACCGTCCAGGAACACTGAAGCTTTCTTT. The whole variable domain, filled in from reference TRBV18 and TRBJ1-1, reads NAGVMQNPRHLVRRRGQEARLRCSPMKGHSHVYWYRQLPEEGLKFMVYLQKENIIDESGMPKERFSAEFPKEGPSILRIQQVVRGDSAAYFCASSPPSRNTEAFFGQGTRLTVV.

This chain joins TRBV7-9 and TRBJ2-6; 11 nucleotides match TRBD1. Trimming at V came to 5 bases and at J to 2 bases, leaving 8 bases not matched to a gene. Looked up from germline, CDR1 is SEHNR and CDR2 is FQNEAQ (reference sequence). The length of the CDR3 is 18 residues. CDR3 coding DNA: TGTGCCAGCAGCACGAAGCCGGGACAGGGGGCTGGGGCCAACGTCCTGACTTTC. It codes for CASSTKPGQGAGANVLTF. Full variable domain (rest looked up from reference TRBV7-9 and TRBJ2-6): DTGVSQNPRHKITKRGQNVTFRCDPISEHNRLYWYRQTLGQGPEFLTYFQNEAQLEKSRLLSDRFSAERPKGSFSTLEIQRTEQGDSAMYLCASSTKPGQGAGANVLTFGAGSRLTVL.

The chain couples TRBV6-2 or TRBV6-3 to TRBJ1-1; no definite D call. V was shortened by 4 bases and J by 0 bases, with 6 bases between the two germline ends. Germline CDR1 reads MNHEY; CDR2 reads SVGEGT. This CDR3 spans 13 amino acids. This CDR3 is CASSWTLNTEAFF. The CDR3 nucleotides are TGTGCCAGCAGTTGGACCTTGAACACTGAAGCTTTCTTT.